These 4 T cell receptor beta chains were all obtained from the same sample, sequenced in a study of cytomegalovirus exposure and HLA in healthy donors (dated by TCRdb to about 2017). The library was obtained by the immunoSEQ multiplex PCR assay. The immuneACCESS repertoire file appears here via TCRdb, limited to in-frame rearrangements. These files lack a portion of the clones; in checked studies, under half of the deficit traces to unresolved V genes, and the cause of the others is not known. The sample includes about 170,000 clones, with about 90% observed a single time. In total, the top ten clones hold roughly 4.2% of the sample. The sequenced sample consisted of PBMCs. These receptors all stem from a man younger than 35 in good health and CMV-seropositive.

This chain links TRBV5-4 with TRBJ2-5; D uncertain. Per the germline V gene, CDR1 is SGHNT and CDR2 is YYREEE (reference sequence). CDR3 size: 13 residues. Deletions cut 2 bases from V and 4 bases from J, with 9 bases between. The CDR3 sequence: CASSFRRGETQYF. CDR3 bases: TGTGCCAGCAGCTTTCGCCGAGGAGAGACCCAGTACTTC.

This chain joins TRBV5-1 and TRBJ2-1; D ambiguous. CDR1 is SGHRS and CDR2 is YFSETQ in the germline V gene. The CDR3 sequence is 14 residues long. With 0 bases removed from V and 3 bases from J, the gap between germline ends came to 7 bases. The CDR3 DNA reads TGCGCCAGCAGCTTGGGGCTAGTCTACAATGAGCAGTTCTTC. This translates into CASSLGLVYNEQFF.

This chain links TRBV6-1 with TRBJ1-5, with 8 bases matching TRBD1. V was pared by 2 bases and J by 7 bases, with 4 bases of the junction left unmatched. The CDR3 loop spans 14 amino acids. CDR1 and CDR2 (germline): MNHNS, SASEGT. Written as DNA, the CDR3 is TGTGCCAGCAGTGAACCAGACAGGGGCCAGCCCCAGCATTTT. This translates into CASSEPDRGQPQHF.

The chain joins TRBV6-1 to TRBJ2-7; TRBD2 matches 10 bases. This CDR3 has 15 amino acids. Germline V gene sequence: CDR1 MNHNS, CDR2 SASEGT. Trimming cost V 1 base and J 4 bases; bases outside gene matches: 4. CDR3 region: CASSEEASGSYEQYF. In nucleotides, the CDR3 is TGTGCCAGCAGTGAAGAGGCTAGCGGGAGTTACGAGCAGTACTTC.